This TCR beta chain comes out of a study of blood T cells in healthy people across ages. Alongside a J-beta primer mix, a sample-barcoded 5' primer served in a second PCR lasting roughly 6 to 12 cycles. One entry per CDR3 protein results from TCRdb running MiXCR on the 5' RACE reads. Here the sample spans 850,000 to 1,000,000 distinct CDR3 sequences, around 46% being singletons. General study results and limits: PBMCs left unsorted prevented a conclusive naive versus antigen-experienced comparison.

Of note for this clonotype: Its target is not known.

Sample donors were healthy Caucasian individuals that came from Russia, aged roughly 6 to 95. Each donor had roughly 10 milliliters of peripheral blood drawn. Isolated PBMCs totaled at least 6 million in each sample. Sequenced: blood. The TCR originated in a man aged 25-40 years in good health.

DNA for the CDR3: TGTGCCAGCAGTTTAGGGGCCAGGAATTCACCCCTCCACTTT. It codes for CASSLGARNSPLHF. This chain uses TRBV12-3 or TRBV12-4 with TRBJ1-6; no reliable D call. CDR3 length: 14 residues. V was shortened by 1 base and J by 7 bases, with 8 bases between the two germline ends.